Detailed here is one T cell receptor (beta chain). What antigen it recognizes has not been identified. No base quality information exists; no much larger clone differs at one position. The data were taken from a study of T cells after yellow fever vaccination (dated by TCRdb to between 2018 and 2020). Context from the whole study: The SMART-Seq v4 Ultra Low Input RNA kit was used to prepare libraries from fractions with low cell numbers. To track T-cell clones before and after primary and booster YFV17D yellow fever vaccination, bulk TCR alpha and beta repertoires were sequenced longitudinally. Two healthy male donors, one aged 18 to 30 and one aged 30 to 40 years, were included in the cohort. Blood was drawn at multiple timepoints before and after primary and secondary immunization, with bulk PBMC replicates and cell subsets isolated.

The sample's treatment or condition label is to be understood as: live attenuated yellow fever vaccine strain. At every blood-draw timepoint, two biological replicates of bulk PBMCs were collected. A standard Ficoll-Paque protocol was used to isolate PBMCs from peripheral blood. RNA was extracted with TriZol from bulk PBMCs, CD4 and CD8 fractions, and dextramer-positive and dextramer-negative fractions. TCR cDNA was synthesized by 5'RACE template switching, which introduced a universal primer site and unique molecular identifiers. Priming of cDNA synthesis was performed from both the TCR alpha and TCR beta constant segments. Two PCR steps were used to amplify libraries, with sample barcodes and sequencing adapters being added in the second step. Sequencing of the libraries was done on either Illumina HiSeq 2500 (2x100 bp) or NovaSeq (2x150 bp). From the authors' description of their analysis: Reads were demultiplexed and collapsed into UMI consensus sequences with MIGEC, and V(D)J alignment was performed with MiXCR. Vaccine-responding clonotypes were defined with edgeR using replicate PBMC samples, requiring FDR below 0.01 and a log2 fold change above 5 up to day 15. Bulk clonotypes were assigned CD4 or CD8 identity according to which sequenced CD4 or CD8 repertoire held them at higher abundance. The public reads were quality trimmed at Q25 with fastp and then assembled into clones with MiXCR by TCRdb, keeping productive beta chains. Rows merge per CDR3 protein into single entries with the most common DNA and genes. These V and J calls are TCRdb output, not the study's own analysis. The sample table contains approximately 550,000 distinct CDR3 sequences; only one count was recorded for 15% to 20% of them. 14% of the sample comes from the top ten.

The full study reports these points: Because abundant contaminating clonotypes from the bulk population could be contained in FACS-sorted repertoires, computational filtering was required. Most clones expanded after primary vaccination were re-detected after the booster (around 96% of CD4 and more than 70% of CD8), suggesting broad memory maintenance. A small fraction of clonotypes showed up in both the CD4 and CD8 compartments, probably as a result of convergent recombination. Because the study included only a couple of donors, the extent to which the findings can be generalized is limited. Compared with the primary T-cell response, the secondary T-cell response was faster but weaker, reaching its peak on day 5 rather than on day 15.

Counted from cysteine to phenylalanine, this CDR3 has 16 amino acids. CDR3 DNA is the only sequence kept; it has 48 bases, read in frame from the first base. The V end loses 2 bases and the J end loses 2 bases, and a stretch of 16 bases separates them. The germline V gene gives CDR1 as MNHEY and CDR2 as SVGEGT. The rearrangement joined TRBV6-2 or TRBV6-3 to TRBJ2-7, and possibly TRBD1, on 5 matching bases. This sample comprised PBMCs, obtained 15 days after the yellow fever booster vaccination. The origin of this receptor is a man aged 30 to 45 who received the YFV17D yellow fever vaccine. The DNA sequence is TGTGCCAGCAGTTACCCAGGGCCTACGTTCACCTACGAGCAGTACTTC. This translates into CASSYPGPTFTYEQYF.